This entry features one T cell receptor (beta chain) sequence. The data stem from a study of blood T cell repertoires in COVID-19. The wider study: Sites in the United States, Italy and Spain provided acute and convalescent COVID-19 samples. PBMCs, B-cell-depleted T cells, or T cells provided the cDNA or gDNA that made up the material.

The germline V and J ends were trimmed by 7 bases and 0 bases, with 10 bases remaining between them. The CDR3 extends over 13 amino acids. The germline V gene encodes CDR1 MNHEY and CDR2 SVGAGI. Original data processing: Counts of nucleated cells, estimated from reference gene primer amplification, were obtained. TCRdb's table, derived via immunoSEQ multiplex PCR, lists solely in-frame clones and lacks some. V and J calls and clone size are those listed in that table; D and trimming were worked out from the DNA. Of approximately 75,000 clones in the sample, around 78% were seen once. V gene TRBV6-5 combines with J gene TRBJ2-7, with TRBD1 as a possible D gene (6 bases). The sample comprised peripheral blood. The source is a woman older than 75 with acute or convalescent COVID-19. CDR3 loop: CASKRTASYEQYF. CDR3 in DNA: TGTGCCAGCAAGAGGACAGCCTCCTACGAGCAGTACTTC.